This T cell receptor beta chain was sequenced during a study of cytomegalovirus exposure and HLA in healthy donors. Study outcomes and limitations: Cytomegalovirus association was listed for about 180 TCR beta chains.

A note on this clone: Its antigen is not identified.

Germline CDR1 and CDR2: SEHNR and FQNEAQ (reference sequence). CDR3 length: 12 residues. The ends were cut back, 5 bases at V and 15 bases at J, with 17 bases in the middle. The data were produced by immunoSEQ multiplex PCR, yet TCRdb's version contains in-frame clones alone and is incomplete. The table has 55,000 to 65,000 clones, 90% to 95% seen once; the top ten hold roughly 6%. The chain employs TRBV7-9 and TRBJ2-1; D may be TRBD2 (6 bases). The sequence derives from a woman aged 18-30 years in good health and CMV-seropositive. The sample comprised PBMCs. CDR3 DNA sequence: TGTGCCAGCAGCAACGTCCGGGACTCCGTGTTCTTC. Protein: CASSNVRDSVFF.